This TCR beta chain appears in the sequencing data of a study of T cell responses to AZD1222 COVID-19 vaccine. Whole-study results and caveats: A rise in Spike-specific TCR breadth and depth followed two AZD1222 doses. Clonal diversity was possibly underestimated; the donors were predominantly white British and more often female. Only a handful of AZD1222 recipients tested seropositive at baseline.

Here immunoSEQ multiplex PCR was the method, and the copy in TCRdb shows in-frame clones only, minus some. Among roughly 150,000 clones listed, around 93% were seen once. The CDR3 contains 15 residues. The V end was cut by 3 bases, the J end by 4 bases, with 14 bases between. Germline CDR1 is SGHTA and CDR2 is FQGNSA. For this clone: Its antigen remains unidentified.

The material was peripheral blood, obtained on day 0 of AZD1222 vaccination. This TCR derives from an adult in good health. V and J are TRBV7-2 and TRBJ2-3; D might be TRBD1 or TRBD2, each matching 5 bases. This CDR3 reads CASSLMGVRSDTQYF. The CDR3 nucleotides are TGTGCCAGCAGCTTGATGGGGGTCAGGTCAGATACGCAGTATTTT.